This record covers a single T cell receptor (beta chain). The length of the CDR3 is 15 residues. The trim removed 1 base at V and 5 bases at J, leaving 5 bases unmatched. Germline CDR1 is LGHNA and CDR2 is YSLEER. The data stem from a study of T-cell memory formation after mild COVID-19. TCRdb called the 5' RACE reads again in MiXCR, with one record for every CDR3 protein. The data contain about 350,000 distinct CDR3 sequences, around 27% of them seen just once; the ten biggest clones take up roughly 12%. The chain recombines TRBV4-3 with TRBJ2-1, with 7 nucleotides matching TRBD2. The sample comprised PBMCs or a T cell subset sorted from them (not recorded which). This receptor was taken from an adult woman who had mild COVID-19 (a few samples of this study predate the infection). Cell type and time point are not known. The CDR3 spells CASSQGSGINNEQFF. The CDR3 DNA reads as TGCGCCAGCAGCCAAGGGAGCGGGATCAACAATGAGCAGTTCTTC.